These T cell receptor beta chains were read from a single sample in a study of T cell changes during pregnancy in multiple sclerosis. Sequencing used immunoSEQ multiplex PCR; TCRdb keeps in-frame clones, though not all of them. The sample contains about 100,000 clones, around 92% of which appear only once. The input for sequencing was peripheral blood, taken in the third trimester of pregnancy. The receptors were sampled from a female donor in good health, enrolled as a control in a pregnancy study. CDR3s include the opening cysteine and the closing phenylalanine or tryptophan. The D gene is left open where the match is weak. Part of the rows lack a size; the others show once, few, many or a class for expanded clones.

J gene: TRBJ1-1
V gene: TRBV9
D gene: -
clone size: -
CDR3 protein: CASSDLFPGVSTEAFF
CDR3 DNA: TGTGCCAGCAGCGATCTATTCCCGGGGGTTAGCACTGAAGCTTTCTTT

J gene: TRBJ1-2
V gene: TRBV30
D gene: -
clone size: -
CDR3 protein: CAWSDSGYGYTF
CDR3 DNA: TGTGCCTGGAGCGACTCAGGGTACGGCTACACCTTC

J gene: TRBJ2-7
V gene: TRBV9
D gene: -
clone size: -
CDR3 protein: CASSSEVDSYEQYF
CDR3 DNA: TGTGCCAGCAGCTCGGAGGTAGACTCCTACGAGCAGTACTTC

J gene: TRBJ2-5
V gene: TRBV6-6
D gene: -
clone size: -
CDR3 protein: CASSWDIIQETQYF
CDR3 DNA: TGTGCCAGCAGCTGGGACATAATCCAAGAGACCCAGTACTTC

J gene: TRBJ1-5
V gene: TRBV7-2
D gene: TRBD1
clone size: once
CDR3 protein: CASSDRQGINQPQHF
CDR3 DNA: TGTGCCAGCAGCGATCGACAGGGTATCAATCAGCCCCAGCATTTT

J gene: TRBJ1-2
V gene: TRBV5-5
D gene: -
clone size: -
CDR3 protein: CASSLSGTRHGYTF
CDR3 DNA: TGTGCCAGCAGCTTGTCTGGGACACGACATGGCTACACCTTC

J gene: TRBJ2-7
V gene: TRBV6-5
D gene: -
clone size: -
CDR3 protein: CASSYSRQISYEQYF
CDR3 DNA: TGTGCCAGCAGTTACTCGAGACAGATCTCCTACGAGCAGTACTTC

J gene: TRBJ2-3
V gene: TRBV6-5
D gene: -
clone size: -
CDR3 protein: CASSSLLQGRRDTQYF
CDR3 DNA: TGTGCCAGCAGTTCTCTCCTTCAGGGGCGTCGAGATACGCAGTATTTT

J gene: TRBJ1-1
V gene: TRBV4-2
D gene: TRBD1
clone size: -
CDR3 protein: CACSTGRNTEAFF
CDR3 DNA: TGTGCCTGCTCGACAGGGAGGAACACTGAAGCTTTCTTT

J gene: TRBJ1-5
V gene: TRBV30
D gene: TRBD1
clone size: -
CDR3 protein: CAWSGTGTSNQPQHF
CDR3 DNA: TGTGCCTGGAGTGGGACAGGGACTAGCAATCAGCCCCAGCATTTT

J gene: TRBJ2-2
V gene: TRBV6-5
D gene: TRBD2
clone size: -
CDR3 protein: CASFSGGNTGELFF
CDR3 DNA: TGTGCCAGTTTTAGCGGGGGAAACACCGGGGAGCTGTTTTTT

J gene: TRBJ2-3
V gene: TRBV19
D gene: TRBD2
clone size: once
CDR3 protein: CASSIGGRLAGGVTDTQYF
CDR3 DNA: TGTGCCAGTAGTATAGGGGGCCGTCTAGCGGGGGGAGTCACAGATACGCAGTATTTT

J gene: TRBJ2-4
V gene: TRBV11-2
D gene: -
clone size: -
CDR3 protein: CASSLGGPPGIQYF
CDR3 DNA: TGTGCCAGCAGCTTAGGGGGGCCCCCGGGCATTCAGTACTTC

J gene: TRBJ2-7
V gene: TRBV6-5
D gene: -
clone size: -
CDR3 protein: CASSYSVAGAYEQYF
CDR3 DNA: TGTGCCAGCAGTTACTCGGTGGCAGGGGCCTACGAGCAGTACTTC

J gene: TRBJ1-1
V gene: TRBV7-9
D gene: -
clone size: -
CDR3 protein: CASSSQQGRNTEAFF
CDR3 DNA: TGTGCCAGCAGCTCCCAGCAGGGGAGGAACACTGAAGCTTTCTTT

J gene: TRBJ1-2
V gene: TRBV7-3
D gene: -
clone size: -
CDR3 protein: CASSLSGQSNYGYTF
CDR3 DNA: TGTGCCAGCAGCTTATCTGGACAGTCTAACTATGGCTACACCTTC

J gene: TRBJ1-2
V gene: TRBV19
D gene: -
clone size: few
CDR3 protein: CATLGGLFNGYTF
CDR3 DNA: TGTGCCACCCTCGGGGGATTATTTAATGGCTACACCTTC

J gene: TRBJ1-2
V gene: TRBV2
D gene: TRBD1
clone size: -
CDR3 protein: CANAQGAGGYTF
CDR3 DNA: TGTGCCAACGCACAGGGGGCGGGTGGCTACACCTTC

J gene: TRBJ1-1
V gene: TRBV7-2
D gene: TRBD1
clone size: -
CDR3 protein: CASSFRQGAYTEAFF
CDR3 DNA: TGTGCCAGCAGCTTCAGACAGGGGGCCTACACTGAAGCTTTCTTT

J gene: TRBJ1-2
V gene: TRBV6-5
D gene: -
clone size: -
CDR3 protein: CASSYRRGANYGYTF
CDR3 DNA: TGTGCCAGCAGTTACCGCAGGGGAGCTAACTATGGCTACACCTTC

J gene: TRBJ2-5
V gene: TRBV10-1
D gene: -
clone size: -
CDR3 protein: CASSEYVIQETQYF
CDR3 DNA: TGCGCCAGCAGTGAGTATGTTATCCAAGAGACCCAGTACTTC

J gene: TRBJ1-6
V gene: TRBV7-2
D gene: TRBD1
clone size: -
CDR3 protein: CASSANAGGEGSPLHF
CDR3 DNA: TGTGCCAGCAGCGCGAACGCAGGGGGCGAGGGTTCACCCCTCCACTTT

J gene: TRBJ1-6
V gene: TRBV6-5
D gene: -
clone size: -
CDR3 protein: CASSYRQTNNSPLHF
CDR3 DNA: TGTGCCAGCAGTTACCGGCAGACAAATAATTCACCCCTCCACTTT

J gene: TRBJ1-4
V gene: TRBV7-9
D gene: -
clone size: -
CDR3 protein: CASSTQVDFEKLFF
CDR3 DNA: TGTGCCAGCAGCACACAGGTCGACTTTGAAAAACTGTTTTTT

J gene: TRBJ2-7
V gene: TRBV4-3
D gene: TRBD1
clone size: -
CDR3 protein: CASSQEGQGSYEQYF
CDR3 DNA: TGCGCCAGCAGCCAAGAGGGACAGGGCTCCTACGAGCAGTACTTC

J gene: TRBJ2-2
V gene: TRBV5-4
D gene: -
clone size: -
CDR3 protein: CASSLEEQNTGELFF
CDR3 DNA: TGTGCCAGCAGCTTGGAGGAGCAAAACACCGGGGAGCTGTTTTTT

J gene: TRBJ1-2
V gene: TRBV6-1
D gene: -
clone size: -
CDR3 protein: CAGSENWEGYGYTF
CDR3 DNA: TGTGCCGGCAGTGAAAACTGGGAGGGGTATGGCTACACCTTC

J gene: TRBJ1-2
V gene: TRBV4-1
D gene: -
clone size: -
CDR3 protein: CASSHGKNRDGYTF
CDR3 DNA: TGCGCCAGCAGCCATGGAAAGAACAGGGATGGCTACACCTTC

J gene: TRBJ2-3
V gene: TRBV5-8
D gene: -
clone size: once
CDR3 protein: CASSLEGYTDTQYF
CDR3 DNA: TGTGCCAGCAGCTTGGAGGGGTACACAGATACGCAGTATTTT

J gene: TRBJ1-4
V gene: TRBV14
D gene: -
clone size: -
CDR3 protein: CASSLSISRGEKLFF
CDR3 DNA: TGTGCCAGCAGCCTGTCTATTTCCCGCGGGGAAAAACTGTTTTTT

J gene: TRBJ1-4
V gene: TRBV6-1
D gene: TRBD1
clone size: -
CDR3 protein: CASSEPLQGATEKLFF
CDR3 DNA: TGTGCCAGCAGTGAACCCCTCCAGGGGGCTACTGAAAAACTGTTTTTT

J gene: TRBJ2-7
V gene: TRBV9
D gene: TRBD2
clone size: once
CDR3 protein: CASSDDTGTSGSSSYEQYF
CDR3 DNA: TGTGCCAGCAGCGATGATACCGGGACTAGCGGGTCAAGCTCCTACGAGCAGTACTTC

J gene: TRBJ1-2
V gene: TRBV6-1
D gene: -
clone size: few
CDR3 protein: CASSDTGGDYGYTF
CDR3 DNA: TGTGCCAGCAGTGATACGGGGGGAGACTATGGCTACACCTTC

J gene: TRBJ1-5
V gene: TRBV7-9
D gene: -
clone size: -
CDR3 protein: CASSSLYSNQPQHF
CDR3 DNA: TGTGCCAGCAGCTCACTGTATAGCAATCAGCCCCAGCATTTT

J gene: TRBJ1-1
V gene: TRBV4-3
D gene: -
clone size: -
CDR3 protein: CASSQGGLNTEAFF
CDR3 DNA: TGCGCCAGCAGCCAAGGAGGGTTGAACACTGAAGCTTTCTTT

J gene: TRBJ1-2
V gene: TRBV5-1
D gene: -
clone size: -
CDR3 protein: CASSFQGLNGYTF
CDR3 DNA: TGCGCCAGCAGCTTTCAGGGCCTGAATGGCTACACCTTC

J gene: TRBJ2-3
V gene: TRBV5-4
D gene: -
clone size: -
CDR3 protein: CASSHGFSPDTQYF
CDR3 DNA: TGTGCCAGCAGCCACGGGTTTTCCCCGGATACGCAGTATTTT

J gene: TRBJ2-7
V gene: TRBV4-1
D gene: TRBD1
clone size: -
CDR3 protein: CASSRLGQSLYEQYF
CDR3 DNA: TGCGCCAGCAGCCGACTGGGACAGTCTCTCTACGAGCAGTACTTC

J gene: TRBJ1-2
V gene: TRBV29-1
D gene: TRBD1
clone size: few
CDR3 protein: CSVESEDRGDGYTF
CDR3 DNA: TGCAGCGTTGAAAGTGAAGACAGGGGAGACGGCTACACCTTC

J gene: TRBJ1-2
V gene: TRBV7-3
D gene: -
clone size: -
CDR3 protein: CASSLTGALGYTF
CDR3 DNA: TGTGCCAGCAGCTTAACGGGAGCCCTAGGCTACACCTTC

J gene: TRBJ1-1
V gene: TRBV11-1
D gene: -
clone size: -
CDR3 protein: CASSPFMNTEAFF
CDR3 DNA: TGTGCCAGCAGCCCCTTTATGAACACTGAAGCTTTCTTT

J gene: TRBJ1-4
V gene: TRBV10-3
D gene: TRBD1
clone size: -
CDR3 protein: CAIREDRGDEKLFF
CDR3 DNA: TGTGCCATCAGGGAAGACAGGGGAGATGAAAAACTGTTTTTT

J gene: TRBJ1-1
V gene: TRBV2
D gene: TRBD1
clone size: once
CDR3 protein: CASSGQGGEAFF
CDR3 DNA: TGTGCCAGCAGTGGACAGGGCGGGGAAGCTTTCTTT

J gene: TRBJ2-5
V gene: TRBV6-6
D gene: TRBD1
clone size: -
CDR3 protein: CASSRPFGQGQETQYF
CDR3 DNA: TGTGCCAGCAGTCGACCATTCGGACAGGGCCAAGAGACCCAGTACTTC

J gene: TRBJ1-1
V gene: TRBV7-9
D gene: -
clone size: -
CDR3 protein: CASSPEGVTEAFF
CDR3 DNA: TGTGCCAGCAGCCCAGAGGGAGTCACTGAAGCTTTCTTT

J gene: TRBJ2-1
V gene: TRBV7-3
D gene: -
clone size: few
CDR3 protein: CASSKGETGNEQFF
CDR3 DNA: TGTGCCAGCAGTAAGGGGGAAACTGGCAATGAGCAGTTCTTC

J gene: TRBJ1-6
V gene: TRBV9
D gene: TRBD1
clone size: once
CDR3 protein: CASSPRGGQVNSPLHF
CDR3 DNA: TGTGCCAGCAGCCCCCGTGGTGGACAGGTTAATTCACCCCTCCACTTT

J gene: TRBJ1-3
V gene: TRBV11-3
D gene: -
clone size: -
CDR3 protein: CASSLDQRNTIYF
CDR3 DNA: TGTGCCAGCAGCTTAGATCAGAGAAACACCATATATTTT

J gene: TRBJ1-2
V gene: TRBV6-6
D gene: TRBD1
clone size: -
CDR3 protein: CASSDRQGGVYGYTF
CDR3 DNA: TGTGCCAGCAGTGACCGACAGGGAGGAGTCTATGGCTACACCTTC

J gene: TRBJ2-5
V gene: TRBV7-9
D gene: -
clone size: -
CDR3 protein: CASSLVAGSVETQYF
CDR3 DNA: TGTGCCAGCAGCTTGGTTGCAGGGTCGGTGGAGACCCAGTACTTC

J gene: TRBJ1-5
V gene: TRBV4-3
D gene: -
clone size: -
CDR3 protein: CASSQDIAGRGPQHF
CDR3 DNA: TGCGCCAGCAGCCAAGATATTGCAGGGCGGGGGCCCCAGCATTTT

J gene: TRBJ2-3
V gene: TRBV4-1
D gene: TRBD1
clone size: -
CDR3 protein: CASSLRDRETDTQYF
CDR3 DNA: TGCGCCAGCAGCCTCCGGGACAGGGAGACAGATACGCAGTATTTT

J gene: TRBJ1-3
V gene: TRBV6-1
D gene: -
clone size: -
CDR3 protein: CATLRLDRNTIYF
CDR3 DNA: TGTGCCACCCTCCGACTCGATAGAAACACCATATATTTT

J gene: TRBJ1-2
V gene: TRBV6-5
D gene: -
clone size: once
CDR3 protein: CASSSDSYGYTF
CDR3 DNA: TGTGCCAGCAGTTCCGACAGTTATGGCTACACCTTC

J gene: TRBJ2-5
V gene: TRBV5-5
D gene: -
clone size: -
CDR3 protein: CASSLFIAGEGGETQYF
CDR3 DNA: TGTGCCAGCAGCTTGTTCATAGCGGGTGAGGGGGGGGAGACCCAGTACTTC

J gene: TRBJ2-1
V gene: TRBV4-3
D gene: TRBD2
clone size: once
CDR3 protein: CASSQGRGSGHNEQFF
CDR3 DNA: TGCGCCAGCAGCCAAGGGCGGGGGAGTGGGCACAACGAGCAGTTCTTC